A selection of T cell receptor beta chains follows, all from one sample in a study of CD8 T cells in ankylosing spondylitis. TCRdb ran MiXCR on the 5' RACE reads and lists one entry per CDR3 protein. Of about 700,000 distinct CDR3 sequences listed, roughly 20% are singletons. Sequencing was carried out using blood, either unsorted or a sorted T cell fraction (not recorded which). The receptors were gathered from a male donor with ankylosing spondylitis. CDR3s include the opening cysteine and the closing phenylalanine or tryptophan.

CDR3aa	v_gene	j_gene
CASSLGAIVGAEAFF	TRBV5-5	TRBJ1-1
CASTPWDGPYNEQFF	TRBV7-9	TRBJ2-1
CSALGGSGTGELFF	TRBV20-1	TRBJ2-2
CASSLGLAGPGGTQYF	TRBV12-3/TRBV12-4	TRBJ2-3
CASSTQRGFYGYTF	TRBV7-2	TRBJ1-2
CASSVNPSGRLNQPQHF	TRBV9	TRBJ1-5
CAISRGVNTEAFF	TRBV10-3	TRBJ1-1
CASSLAQYEQFF	TRBV7-9	TRBJ2-1
CASSQKVSYNEQFF	TRBV3-1	TRBJ2-1
CASKQPGLQETQYF	TRBV27	TRBJ2-5
CASRNPTSAPYEQYF	TRBV12-3/TRBV12-4	TRBJ2-7
CAISDSLGVEAFF	TRBV10-3	TRBJ1-1
CASSPLDSDQYF	TRBV2	TRBJ2-7
CASSLGDRGEQYF	TRBV7-9	TRBJ2-7
CASTTQGIHEQYF	TRBV7-9	TRBJ2-7
CSGWTSYSTDTQYF	TRBV29-1	TRBJ2-3
CASSLRWNTEAFF	TRBV7-8	TRBJ1-1
CASRASGVNTGELFF	TRBV5-1	TRBJ2-2
CATSRLDGIQETQYF	TRBV15	TRBJ2-5
CAISEQGASYEQYF	TRBV10-3	TRBJ2-7
CASSLGGMNEQFF	TRBV4-1	TRBJ2-1
CASTPKWAGETQYF	TRBV12-3/TRBV12-4	TRBJ2-5
CASRRDITDTQYF	TRBV5-1	TRBJ2-3
CASSPLSSYNSPLHF	TRBV6-2/TRBV6-3	TRBJ1-6
CASSPTKGGTEAFF	TRBV18	TRBJ1-1
CASSQDPGLGGFYTF	TRBV3-1	TRBJ1-2
CASGLGQGHNEQFF	TRBV12-5	TRBJ2-1
CASSLDTGNTIYF	TRBV5-1	TRBJ1-3
CSVNPSQGRNEQFF	TRBV29-1	TRBJ2-1
CASSQSDRALIGELFF	TRBV14	TRBJ2-2
CASSSGGGKIDEQFF	TRBV6-1	TRBJ2-1
CAIRSDRGDYGYTF	TRBV10-3	TRBJ1-2
CASSFGGQYYGYTF	TRBV7-2	TRBJ1-2
CASSQLAPNTGELFF	TRBV4-2	TRBJ2-2
CASSFVWGSNEKLFF	TRBV5-1	TRBJ1-4
CASNSAQETQYF	TRBV6-2/TRBV6-3	TRBJ2-5
CASKIDRAWSPLHF	TRBV6-1	TRBJ1-6
CASSFAAGTDTQYF	TRBV7-9	TRBJ2-3
CASSYPTVEAFF	TRBV7-9	TRBJ1-1
CASSREPPGTGAYEQYF	TRBV4-3	TRBJ2-7
CASSWWGQLNIQYF	TRBV13	TRBJ2-4
CASSTRTGEGGYTF	TRBV9	TRBJ1-2
CASSFQSGLVPNEQFF	TRBV27	TRBJ2-1
CASSSHSGTGGKTEAFF	TRBV7-9	TRBJ1-1
CASSRGVAEQETQYF	TRBV9	TRBJ2-5
CSARGATQPQHF	TRBV20-1	TRBJ1-5
CASSLGGAGRYNEQFF	TRBV28	TRBJ2-1
CASSLIHHNEQFF	TRBV7-9	TRBJ2-1
CASRDRTGGKDEQFF	TRBV6-1	TRBJ2-1
CASNGGGTKETQYF	TRBV5-5	TRBJ2-5
CSAPRGSGTSSYNEQFF	TRBV29-1	TRBJ2-1
CASSPGTGVHSNEQFF	TRBV10-1	TRBJ2-1